These T cell receptor beta chains were read from a single sample in a study of beta chain features in type 1 diabetes. The assay was immunoSEQ multiplex PCR, and TCRdb's table has in-frame clones only and misses some. The table shows 350,000 to 450,000 clones, with approximately 15% occurring only once. Sequencing was performed on naive CD4+ T cells from blood. The receptors here all came from a woman aged 18-29 years in good health. Both conserved end residues are part of each CDR3. The D gene is left open where the match is weak. Where a row states a size, it is once, few, many or the class of an expanded clone; other rows omit it.

D gene | J gene | clone size | V gene | CDR3 length | CDR3 DNA | CDR3 protein
TRBD1 | TRBJ1-1 | - | TRBV6-1 | 11 | TGTGCCAGCAGTGGCCAGGGGGTGCCTTTCTTT | CASSGQGVPFF
TRBD1 | TRBJ1-4 | few | TRBV30 | 13 | TGTGCGGCGCAGGGGGGATTGGGTGAAAAACTGTTTTTT | CAAQGGLGEKLFF
- | TRBJ2-2 | few | TRBV5-1 | 13 | TGCGCCAGCAGCCCCGGAGTGGTCGGGGAGCTGTTTTTT | CASSPGVVGELFF
TRBD2 | TRBJ2-1 | few | TRBV29-1 | 14 | TGCAGCGTTCGTCGACTAGCGGGAATCTATGAGCAGTTCTTC | CSVRRLAGIYEQFF
- | TRBJ2-5 | - | TRBV20-1 | 11 | TGCAGTGCTGTCGGGCAAGAGACCCAGTACTTC | CSAVGQETQYF
TRBD2 | TRBJ2-5 | few | TRBV29-1 | 14 | TGCAGCGTACTTAGCGGGAGGGGTGGAGAGACCCAGTACTTC | CSVLSGRGGETQYF
TRBD2 | TRBJ2-1 | - | TRBV30 | 13 | TGTGCCTGGAGGACGCTAGCGGTAAATGAGCAGTTCTTC | CAWRTLAVNEQFF
- | TRBJ2-5 | - | TRBV7-2 | 17 | TGTGCCAGCAGCTTAGATCCCCGTGCGGGGTTGCAAGAGACCCAGTACTTC | CASSLDPRAGLQETQYF
- | TRBJ2-5 | few | TRBV7-9 | 13 | TGTGCCAGCAGCTTAGCCAGGTTAGAGACCCAGTACTTC | CASSLARLETQYF
TRBD2 | TRBJ2-7 | - | TRBV28 | 13 | TGTGCCAGCAGTTTAAGCGGGGCCTACGAGCAGTACTTC | CASSLSGAYEQYF
TRBD1 | TRBJ2-7 | - | TRBV30 | 13 | TGTGCCTGGAGAGTCTCAGGGGGTAAGGAGCAGTACTTC | CAWRVSGGKEQYF
TRBD2 | TRBJ2-5 | few | TRBV4-1 | 15 | TGCGCCAGCAGCCCGTTCCTAGCGGGTCGGCAGACCCAGTACTTC | CASSPFLAGRQTQYF
- | TRBJ1-5 | - | TRBV9 | 15 | TGTGCCAGCAGCGTAGATGGGAGTTCTCATCAGCCCCAGCATTTT | CASSVDGSSHQPQHF
- | TRBJ2-3 | - | TRBV2 | 14 | TGTGCCAGCAGTGGGGCAGGGTTCCCAGATACGCAGTATTTT | CASSGAGFPDTQYF
TRBD2 | TRBJ2-1 | - | TRBV19 | 15 | TGTGCCAGTAGTCTCGGACTAGCGAGAAGCAATGAGCAGTTCTTC | CASSLGLARSNEQFF
- | TRBJ2-5 | - | TRBV25-1 | 11 | TGTGCCAGCAGTGACCGAGAGACCCAGTACTTC | CASSDRETQYF
TRBD1 | TRBJ1-1 | few | TRBV30 | 14 | TGTGCCTGGAGTGTGGGACAGGGAAACACTGAAGCTTTCTTT | CAWSVGQGNTEAFF
TRBD1 | TRBJ1-4 | - | TRBV9 | 17 | TGTGCCAGCAGCGTAGCCATATTGGACAGGGGTAATGAAAAACTGTTTTTT | CASSVAILDRGNEKLFF
- | TRBJ2-7 | few | TRBV29-1 | 13 | TGCAGCGTTGGTAAACAGACAACCTACGAGCAGTACTTC | CSVGKQTTYEQYF
- | TRBJ1-2 | few | TRBV7-2 | 16 | TGTGCCAGCAGCACAATTAGTCGACAGCCACGGTATGGCTACACCTTC | CASSTISRQPRYGYTF